This TCR beta chain is drawn from a study of shared clonotypes between healthy human individuals. Study conclusions and caveats: Non-shared clonotypes displayed generation probabilities falling below those of clonotypes present in all four donors.

Concerning this clone: Its cognate antigen is unknown.

Libraries were prepared by immunoSEQ multiplex PCR; TCRdb keeps only in-frame clonotypes and omits some of them. The table has some 2 million clones, roughly 94% seen once. The germline V gene encodes CDR1 LNHNV and CDR2 YYDKDF (reference sequence). The CDR3 sequence is 14 residues long. V lost 5 bases and J lost 5; bases outside the gene matches: 4. The sequence came from a man aged 18 to 30 in good health. This rearrangement joins TRBV15 to TRBJ2-7, with 12 positions matching TRBD2. Sequences were obtained from naive CD4+ T cells sorted from blood. As to subset: CD45RA+ positively selected. The CDR3 region has the DNA TGTGCCACCAGCCGACTAGCGGGAGTTCACGAGCAGTACTTC. It specifies CATSRLAGVHEQYF. Using reference TRBV15 and TRBJ2-7 for the parts outside the CDR3, the full variable domain is DAMVIQNPRYQVTQFGKPVTLSCSQTLNHNVMYWYQQKSSQAPKLLFHYYDKDFNNEADTPDNFQSRRPNTSFCFLDIRSPGLGDTAMYLCATSRLAGVHEQYFGPGTRLTVT.